A single T cell receptor (beta chain) is shown here with its context. This specimen comes from a study of technical replicates of blood from several donors. Data came from immunoSEQ multiplex PCR; TCRdb stores just in-frame clones and leaves some out. The sample records 15,000 to 20,000 clones, about 83% being singletons. With V trimmed by 0 bases and J by 9 bases, 5 bases remained unmatched. CDR1 is SGHRS, CDR2 YFSETQ, per germline. The CDR3 spans 14 residues. The chain has TRBV5-1 and TRBJ2-1; TRBD2 matches at 8 bases. This TCR was recovered from a human donor in good health. Material for sequencing was PBMCs. DNA for the CDR3: TGCGCCAGCAGCTTGGAGTTAGCGGGGTTTGAGCAGTTCTTC. This encodes CASSLELAGFEQFF. The variable domain in full, completed from reference TRBV5-1 and TRBJ2-1, reads KAGVTQTPRYLIKTRGQQVTLSCSPISGHRSVSWYQQTPGQGLQFLFEYFSETQRNKGNFPGRFSGRQFSNSRSEMNVSTLELGDSALYLCASSLELAGFEQFFGPGTRLTVL.